A single sample is the source of the 23 T cell receptor beta chains below, sequenced in a study of CD8 T cells in Susac syndrome. When the RNA was reverse transcribed, random hexamers were used with an input of roughly 0.45 to 1 ug. TCRdb itself ran the immunoSEQ multiplex PCR reads through MiXCR, one entry per CDR3 protein. Found here are 170,000 or so distinct CDR3 sequences, approximately 95% of them singletons; the top ten hold roughly 0.1%. Sequenced sample: CD4+ T cells from PBMCs. These receptors all come from a human donor with multiple sclerosis.

The CDR3 sequence: CASSQSGQGRETQYF. As DNA, the CDR3 is TGTGCCAGCAGCCAGTCGGGACAGGGGAGGGAGACCCAGTACTTC. J is TRBJ2-5 and V is TRBV3-1, with 10 nucleotides matching TRBD1. J was trimmed by 5 bases and V by 3 bases; bases with no gene match: 6. CDR1 and CDR2 (germline): LGHDT, YNNKEL (reference sequence). The CDR3 contains 15 residues.

CDR3 region: CASSQEGSGEQYF. CDR3 nucleotides: TGTGCCAGCAGCCAAGAGGGCTCGGGGGAGCAGTACTTC. The chain joins TRBV3-1 to TRBJ2-7; the D gene is possibly TRBD2 (5 bases). Trimming left V 0 bases short and J 7 bases short, with 10 bases between. Germline V gene lookup returns CDR1 LGHDT and CDR2 YNNKEL (reference sequence). There are 13 residues in the CDR3.

Here the CDR3 reads CATSDLGTLETQYF. The CDR3 region has the DNA TGTGCCACCAGTGATTTGGGGACATTGGAGACCCAGTACTTC. This chain links TRBV24-1 with TRBJ2-5; perhaps TRBD1 as D (6 bases). This CDR3 is 14 amino acids long. Germline V CDR1 and CDR2: KGHDR, SFDVKD. Deletions cut 0 bases from V and 5 bases from J, with 9 bases between.

The chain uses TRBV4-1 and TRBJ2-1; 8 nucleotides agree with TRBD2. The length of the CDR3 is 15 residues. Trimming at V came to 4 bases and at J to 6 bases, leaving 8 bases not matched to a gene. Per germline, CDR1 MGHRA and CDR2 YSYEKL. CDR3 region: CASSPLAEVPNEQFF. In DNA form, the CDR3 reads TGCGCCAGCAGCCCACTAGCGGAGGTCCCCAATGAGCAGTTCTTC.

The V gene is TRBV24-1, the J gene TRBJ2-2; TRBD2 aligns across 9 bases. Germline loops: CDR1 KGHDR, CDR2 SFDVKD. This CDR3 comprises 15 residues. Trimming took 5 bases from V and 6 from J; bases not matched to a gene: 6. The CDR3 bases are TGTGCCACCAGTGGATCCCTAGCGGGACCCGGGGAGCTGTTTTTT. Translated: CATSGSLAGPGELFF.

The rearrangement uses TRBV18 and TRBJ1-3; no clear D. The CDR3 sequence is 14 residues long. V lost 0 bases and J 8 bases, leaving 11 bases between the germline ends. Germline V gene data show CDR1 as KGHSH and CDR2 as LQKENI. The CDR3 nucleotides read TGTGCCAGCTCACCACCTGGGCAGAGGGACACCATATATTTT. This gives the protein CASSPPGQRDTIYF.

This chain connects TRBV18 to TRBJ2-1, with 10 bases identical to TRBD2. This CDR3 region has 15 residues. V gave up 3 bases and J gave up 5 bases; unmatched junction bases: 4. Per germline, CDR1 KGHSH and CDR2 LQKENI. The CDR3 coding sequence is TGTGCCAGCTCACCCGAGCGGGGGGGGCACAATGAGCAGTTCTTC. Translated: CASSPERGGHNEQFF.

The J gene is TRBJ2-7, the V gene TRBV14; 8 nucleotides line up with TRBD2. The CDR3 consists of 15 residues. Unmatched junction bases numbered 8, after V lost 4 bases and J lost 3 bases. The germline V gene encodes CDR1 SGHDN and CDR2 FVKESK. The CDR3 DNA reads as TGTGCCAGCAGCCGATCCGGACTAGCAGACTACGAGCAGTACTTC. This sequence encodes CASSRSGLADYEQYF.

This clonotype has only one observation. The chain recombines TRBV2 with TRBJ2-4; D is unresolved. With 3 bases removed from V and 3 bases from J, the gap between germline ends came to 6 bases. Germline V gene lookup returns CDR1 SNHLY and CDR2 FYNNEI. The CDR3 runs 13 residues. CDR3 loop: CASSEVVKNIQYF. The CDR3 DNA reads TGTGCCAGCAGTGAGGTAGTCAAAAACATTCAGTACTTC.

The V and J genes are TRBV18 and TRBJ2-5, with a tentative D call TRBD2 (6 bases). Germline lookup yields CDR1 KGHSH and CDR2 LQKENI. This CDR3 is built from 16 residues. With 8 bases removed from V and 0 bases from J, the gap between germline ends came to 19 bases. The CDR3 region has the DNA TGTGCCAGCGCTACAACCCAGGGACTGCACCAAGAGACCCAGTACTTC. It specifies CASATTQGLHQETQYF.

The chain is built from TRBV23-1 and TRBJ2-7; 7 bases agree with TRBD1. TRBV23-1 is classed as an ORF, of uncertain function. Unmatched junction bases numbered 11, after V lost 0 bases and J lost 3 bases. The CDR3 extends over 17 amino acids. Here the CDR3 DNA reads TGCGCCAGCAGTCAATCTATCCGACAGGGTGGTATCTACGAGCAGTACTTC. It specifies CASSQSIRQGGIYEQYF.

The chain couples TRBV3-1 to TRBJ2-5; D call uncertain. This CDR3 region has 13 residues. The germline gives CDR1 LGHDT, CDR2 YNNKEL (reference sequence). V gave up 4 bases and J gave up 2 bases, with 8 bases separating them. In nucleotides, the CDR3 is TGTGCCAGCAGCCGATCGGAGCAAGAGACCCAGTACTTC. This gives the protein CASSRSEQETQYF.

The J gene is TRBJ1-5, the V gene TRBV6-1; 10 bases line up with TRBD1. Unmatched junction bases numbered 6, after V lost 6 bases and J lost 1 base. The CDR3 loop spans 16 amino acids. Germline assignment: CDR1 MNHNS and CDR2 SASEGT. The CDR3 region has the DNA TGTGCCAGCAGGACCGGGACAGGGGTGAGCAATCAGCCCCAGCATTTT. As protein: CASRTGTGVSNQPQHF.

The chain employs TRBV5-4 and TRBJ2-5, with 11 positions matching TRBD2. Trimming removed 0 bases from V and 6 bases from J; junction bases left unmatched: 4. There are 15 residues in the CDR3. Looked up from germline, CDR1 is SGHNT and CDR2 is YYREEE (reference sequence). The DNA for the CDR3 is TGTGCCAGCAGCTTGGTGTCTAGCGGGGGGCAGACCCAGTACTTC. Its protein is CASSLVSSGGQTQYF.

The J gene is TRBJ2-7, the V gene TRBV5-4; 9 positions agree with TRBD2. The germline gives CDR1 SGHNT, CDR2 YYREEE (reference sequence). This CDR3 region has 15 residues. The V segment lost 3 bases and the J segment 6 bases; nucleotides outside the gene matches: 10. In DNA, the CDR3 is TGTGCCAGCAGCTCCAAAGCGGGGGGCGTCGGCGAGCAGTACTTC. This encodes CASSSKAGGVGEQYF.

The chain uses TRBV4-1 and TRBJ2-7; D may be TRBD2 (6 bases). Trimming removed 0 bases at V and 1 base at J, with 16 bases between. The germline gives CDR1 MGHRA, CDR2 YSYEKL. The length of the CDR3 is 17 residues. The CDR3 spells CASSQERWGDESYEQYF. The DNA for the CDR3 is TGCGCCAGCAGCCAAGAAAGGTGGGGGGACGAATCCTACGAGCAGTACTTC.

The rearrangement joins TRBV5-1 to TRBJ1-4; perhaps TRBD1 as D (5 bases). The length of the CDR3 is 13 residues. V was cut by 9 bases and J by 10 bases, with 19 bases left in between. CDR1 and CDR2 from the germline V gene are SGHRS and YFSETQ. CDR3 residues: CATAWTPGGKLFF. CDR3 DNA sequence: TGCGCCACCGCCTGGACACCCGGTGGAAAACTGTTTTTT.

The genes are TRBV30 and TRBJ2-1, with D tentatively TRBD1 (6 bases). The CDR3 runs to 12 residues. Germline V CDR1 and CDR2: GTSNPN, SVGIG (reference sequence). The V end was cut by 7 bases, the J end by 10 bases, with 17 bases between. CDR3 in amino acids: CAYLPRQGEQFF. As DNA, the CDR3 is TGTGCCTACCTACCACGGCAGGGGGAGCAGTTCTTC.

The V gene is TRBV14, the J gene TRBJ1-4; 8 nucleotides match TRBD1. CDR3 length equals 15 residues. The J segment lost 2 bases and the V segment lost 4 bases, leaving 3 bases of the junction unmatched. Germline CDR1 reads SGHDN; CDR2 reads FVKESK. In DNA, the CDR3 is TGTGCCAGCAGCCCAAGGACAGGGACTAATGAAAAACTGTTTTTT. It translates to CASSPRTGTNEKLFF.

V gene TRBV20-1 combines with J gene TRBJ2-3, with 14 bases aligning to TRBD2. The CDR3 has 16 residues. Germline loops: CDR1 DFQATT, CDR2 SNEGSKA (reference sequence). The V segment lost 6 bases and the J segment 1 base; nucleotides outside the gene matches: 6. CDR3: CSACQTSGRGTDTQYF. The DNA for the CDR3 is TGCAGTGCCTGTCAGACTAGCGGGAGGGGCACAGATACGCAGTATTTT.

This rearrangement joins TRBV2 to TRBJ1-1; D unresolved. CDR1 SNHLY and CDR2 FYNNEI come from the germline V gene. V was cut by 6 bases and J by 4 bases, with 15 bases left in between. The CDR3 is 14 residues long. CDR3 nucleotides: TGTGCCAGCAGCCTGACAAGGGAGAGCACTGAAGCTTTCTTT. This sequence encodes CASSLTRESTEAFF.

This clonotype has only a few counts. The V and J genes are TRBV6-1 and TRBJ2-7, with D maybe TRBD1 (6 bases). Per the germline V gene, CDR1 is MNHNS and CDR2 is SASEGT. The V and J ends lost 6 bases and 2 bases respectively, with 14 bases between them. The CDR3 is 14 residues long. CDR3 DNA sequence: TGTGCCAGCAGGGGACAACAGGGACCCTACGAGCAGTACTTC. This translates into CASRGQQGPYEQYF.

The sample holds a few counts of this clonotype. V gene TRBV7-2 combines with J gene TRBJ2-1; D is unresolved. CDR1 and CDR2 (germline): SGHTA, FQGNSA. This CDR3 has 13 amino acids. V lost 3 bases to trimming and J lost 2 bases, with 5 bases between them. The CDR3, as DNA: TGTGCCAGCAGCTTCCCTACCTACAATGAGCAGTTCTTC. It translates to CASSFPTYNEQFF.